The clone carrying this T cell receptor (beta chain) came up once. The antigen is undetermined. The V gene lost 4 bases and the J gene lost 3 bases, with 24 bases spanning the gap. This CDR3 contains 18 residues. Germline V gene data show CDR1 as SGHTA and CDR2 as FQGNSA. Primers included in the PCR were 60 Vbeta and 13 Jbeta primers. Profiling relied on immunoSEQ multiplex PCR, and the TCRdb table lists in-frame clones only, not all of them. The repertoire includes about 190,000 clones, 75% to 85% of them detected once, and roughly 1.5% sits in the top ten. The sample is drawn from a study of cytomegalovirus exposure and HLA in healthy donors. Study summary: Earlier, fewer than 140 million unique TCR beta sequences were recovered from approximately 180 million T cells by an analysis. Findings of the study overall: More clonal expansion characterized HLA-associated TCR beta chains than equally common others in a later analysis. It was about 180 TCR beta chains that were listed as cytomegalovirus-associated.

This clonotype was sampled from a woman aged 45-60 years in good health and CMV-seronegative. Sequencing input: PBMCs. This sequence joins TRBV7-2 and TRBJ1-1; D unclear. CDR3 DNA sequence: TGTGCCAGCAGCTCTACGGCGCGGCTTCGGAACTTGGACACTGAAGCTTTCTTT. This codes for CASSSTARLRNLDTEAFF.